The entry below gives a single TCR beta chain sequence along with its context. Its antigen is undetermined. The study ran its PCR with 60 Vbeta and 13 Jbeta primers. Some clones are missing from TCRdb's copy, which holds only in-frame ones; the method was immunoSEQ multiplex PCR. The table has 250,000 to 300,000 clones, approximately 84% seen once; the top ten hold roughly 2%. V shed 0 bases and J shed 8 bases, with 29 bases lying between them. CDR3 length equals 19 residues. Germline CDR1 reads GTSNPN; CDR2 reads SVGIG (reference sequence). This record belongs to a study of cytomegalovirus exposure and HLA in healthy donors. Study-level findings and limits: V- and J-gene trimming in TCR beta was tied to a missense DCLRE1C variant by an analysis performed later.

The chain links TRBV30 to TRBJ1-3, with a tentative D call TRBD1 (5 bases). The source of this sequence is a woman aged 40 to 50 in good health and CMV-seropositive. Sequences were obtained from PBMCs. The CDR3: CAWSVGRGWMFSSSYTIYF. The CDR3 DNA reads TGTGCCTGGAGTGTCGGAAGGGGTTGGATGTTCTCCTCCAGCTACACCATATATTTT. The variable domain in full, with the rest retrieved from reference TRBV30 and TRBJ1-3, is SQTIHQWPATLVQPVGSPLSLECTVEGTSNPNLYWYRQAAGRGLQLLFYSVGIGQISSEVPQNLSASRPQDRQFILSSKKLLLSDSGFYLCAWSVGRGWMFSSSYTIYFGEGSWLTVV.